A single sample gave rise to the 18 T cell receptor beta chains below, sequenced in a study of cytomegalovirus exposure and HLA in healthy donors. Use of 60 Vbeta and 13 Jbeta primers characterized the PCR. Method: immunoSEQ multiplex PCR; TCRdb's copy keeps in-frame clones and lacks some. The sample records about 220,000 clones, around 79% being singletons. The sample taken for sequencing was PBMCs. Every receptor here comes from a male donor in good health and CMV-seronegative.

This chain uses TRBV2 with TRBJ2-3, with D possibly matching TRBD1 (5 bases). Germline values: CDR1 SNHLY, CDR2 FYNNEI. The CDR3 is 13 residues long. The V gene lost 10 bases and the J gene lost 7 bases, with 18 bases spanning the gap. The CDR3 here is CATATGHLNTQYF. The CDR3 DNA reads TGTGCCACAGCAACCGGACATCTAAATACGCAGTATTTT.

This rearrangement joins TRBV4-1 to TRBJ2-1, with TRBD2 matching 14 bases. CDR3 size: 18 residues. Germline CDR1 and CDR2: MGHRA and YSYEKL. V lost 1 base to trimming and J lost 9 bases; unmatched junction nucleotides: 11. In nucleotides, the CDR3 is TGCGCCAGCAGCCAAGTCCCCGGGACTAGCGGGAGTGAGGGTGAGCAGTTCTTC. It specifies CASSQVPGTSGSEGEQFF.

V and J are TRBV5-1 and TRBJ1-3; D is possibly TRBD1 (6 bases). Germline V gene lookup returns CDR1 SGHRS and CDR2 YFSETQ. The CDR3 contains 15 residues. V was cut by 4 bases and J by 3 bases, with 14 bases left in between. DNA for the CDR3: TGCGCCAGCAGCCCTACGGGACAAGTTGGAAACACCATATATTTT. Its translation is CASSPTGQVGNTIYF.

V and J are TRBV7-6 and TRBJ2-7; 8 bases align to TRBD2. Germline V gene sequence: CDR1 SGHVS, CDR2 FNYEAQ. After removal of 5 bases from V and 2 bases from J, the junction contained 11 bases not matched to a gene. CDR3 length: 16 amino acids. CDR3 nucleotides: TGTGCCAGCAGCCCCCGGCTAGCGGGCAATCCCTACGAGCAGTACTTC. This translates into CASSPRLAGNPYEQYF.

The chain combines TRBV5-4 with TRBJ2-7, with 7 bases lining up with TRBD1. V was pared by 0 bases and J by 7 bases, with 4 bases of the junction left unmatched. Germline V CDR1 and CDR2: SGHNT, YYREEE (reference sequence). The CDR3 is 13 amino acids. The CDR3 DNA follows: TGTGCCAGCAGCTTGGACAGGGGTGGGGAGCAGTACTTC. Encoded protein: CASSLDRGGEQYF.

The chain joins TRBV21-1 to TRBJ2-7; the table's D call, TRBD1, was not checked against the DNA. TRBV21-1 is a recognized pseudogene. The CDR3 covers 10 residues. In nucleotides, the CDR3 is TGTGCCAGCAGCCCCCGGGACAGGTACTTC. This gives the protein CASSPRDRYF.

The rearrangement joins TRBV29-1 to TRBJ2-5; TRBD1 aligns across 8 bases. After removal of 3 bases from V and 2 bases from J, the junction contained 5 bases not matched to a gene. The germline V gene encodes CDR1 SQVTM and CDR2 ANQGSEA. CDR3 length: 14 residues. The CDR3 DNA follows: TGCAGCGTTGATCGGCGGGACAGGCAAGAGACCCAGTACTTC. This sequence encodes CSVDRRDRQETQYF.

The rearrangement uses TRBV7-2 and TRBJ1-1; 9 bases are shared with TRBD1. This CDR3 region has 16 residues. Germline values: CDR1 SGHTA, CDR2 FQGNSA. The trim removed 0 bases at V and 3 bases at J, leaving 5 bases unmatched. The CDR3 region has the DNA TGTGCCAGCAGCTTAGCCGGGACAGGGCCGTACACTGAAGCTTTCTTT. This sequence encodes CASSLAGTGPYTEAFF.

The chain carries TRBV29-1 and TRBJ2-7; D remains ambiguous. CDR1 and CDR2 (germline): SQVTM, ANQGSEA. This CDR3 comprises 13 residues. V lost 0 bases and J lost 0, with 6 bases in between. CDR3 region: CSVEERNSYEQYF. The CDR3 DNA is TGCAGCGTTGAAGAGCGGAACTCCTACGAGCAGTACTTC.

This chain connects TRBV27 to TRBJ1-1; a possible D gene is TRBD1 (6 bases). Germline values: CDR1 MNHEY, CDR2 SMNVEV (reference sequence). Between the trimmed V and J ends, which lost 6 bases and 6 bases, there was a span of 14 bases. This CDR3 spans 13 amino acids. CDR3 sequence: CASSRSGVAEAFF. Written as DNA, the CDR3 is TGTGCCAGCAGCCGATCAGGGGTAGCTGAAGCTTTCTTT.

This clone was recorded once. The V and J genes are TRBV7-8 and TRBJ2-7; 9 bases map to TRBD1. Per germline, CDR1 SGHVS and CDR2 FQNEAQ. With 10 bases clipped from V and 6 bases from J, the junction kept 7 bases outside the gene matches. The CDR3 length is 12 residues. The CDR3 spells CATGTGSIEQYF. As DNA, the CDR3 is TGTGCCACCGGGACAGGGTCTATCGAGCAGTACTTC. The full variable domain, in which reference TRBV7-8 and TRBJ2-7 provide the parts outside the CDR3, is GAGVSQSPRYKVAKRGQDVALRCDPISGHVSLFWYQQALGQGPEFLTYFQNEAQLDKSGLPSDRFFAERPEGSVSTLKIQRTQQEDSAVYLCATGTGSIEQYFGPGTRLTVT.

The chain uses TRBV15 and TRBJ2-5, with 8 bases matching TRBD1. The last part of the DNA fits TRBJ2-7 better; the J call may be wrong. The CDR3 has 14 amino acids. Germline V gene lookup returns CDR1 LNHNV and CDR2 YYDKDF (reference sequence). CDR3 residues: CATSLGDRTYEQYF. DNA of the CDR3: TGTGCCACCAGCCTCGGGGACAGGACCTACGAGCAGTACTTC.

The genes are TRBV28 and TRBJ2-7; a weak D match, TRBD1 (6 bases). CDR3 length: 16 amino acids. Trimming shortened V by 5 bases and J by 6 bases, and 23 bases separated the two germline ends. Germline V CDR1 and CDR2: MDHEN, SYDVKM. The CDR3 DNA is TGTGCCAGCAGTCCACCGTTACAGGGAGCTCCGGGCGAGCAGTACTTC. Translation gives CASSPPLQGAPGEQYF.

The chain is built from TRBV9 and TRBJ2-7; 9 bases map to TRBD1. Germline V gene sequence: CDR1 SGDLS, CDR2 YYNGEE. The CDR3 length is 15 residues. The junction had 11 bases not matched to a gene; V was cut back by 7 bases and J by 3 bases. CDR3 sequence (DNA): TGTGCCAGCTCCGTGTCCGGGACAGGGTACTACGAGCAGTACTTC. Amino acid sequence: CASSVSGTGYYEQYF.

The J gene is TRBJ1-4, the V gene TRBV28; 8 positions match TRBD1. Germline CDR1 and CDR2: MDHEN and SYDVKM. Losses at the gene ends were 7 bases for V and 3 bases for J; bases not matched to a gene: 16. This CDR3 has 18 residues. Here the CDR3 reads CASNPQGALVMANEKLFF. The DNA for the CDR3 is TGTGCCAGCAATCCTCAGGGGGCGCTTGTCATGGCTAATGAAAAACTGTTTTTT. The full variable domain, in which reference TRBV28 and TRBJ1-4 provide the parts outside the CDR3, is DVKVTQSSRYLVKRTGEKVFLECVQDMDHENMFWYRQDPGLGLRLIYFSYDVKMKEKGDIPEGYSVSREKKERFSLILESASTNQTSMYLCASNPQGALVMANEKLFFGSGTQLSVL.

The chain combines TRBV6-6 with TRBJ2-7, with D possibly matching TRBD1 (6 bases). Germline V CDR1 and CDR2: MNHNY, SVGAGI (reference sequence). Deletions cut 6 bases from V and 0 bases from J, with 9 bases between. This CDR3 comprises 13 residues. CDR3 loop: CASSRDNSYEQYF. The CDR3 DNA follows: TGTGCCAGCAGCCGGGACAACTCCTACGAGCAGTACTTC.

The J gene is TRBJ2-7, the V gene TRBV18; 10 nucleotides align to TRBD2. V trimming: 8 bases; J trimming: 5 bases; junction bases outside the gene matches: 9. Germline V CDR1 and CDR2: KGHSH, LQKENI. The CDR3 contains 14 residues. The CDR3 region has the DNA TGTGCCAGCGCAAGCGGGAGGGAGGGCGACGAGCAGTACTTC. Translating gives CASASGREGDEQYF.

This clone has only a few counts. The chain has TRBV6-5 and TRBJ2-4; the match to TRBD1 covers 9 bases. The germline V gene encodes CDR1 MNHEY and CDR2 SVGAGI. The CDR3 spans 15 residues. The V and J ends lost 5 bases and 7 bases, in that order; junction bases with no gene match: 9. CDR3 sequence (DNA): TGTGCCAGCAGTCTGACACAGGGGGCTGGGAACATTCAGTACTTC. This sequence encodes CASSLTQGAGNIQYF.